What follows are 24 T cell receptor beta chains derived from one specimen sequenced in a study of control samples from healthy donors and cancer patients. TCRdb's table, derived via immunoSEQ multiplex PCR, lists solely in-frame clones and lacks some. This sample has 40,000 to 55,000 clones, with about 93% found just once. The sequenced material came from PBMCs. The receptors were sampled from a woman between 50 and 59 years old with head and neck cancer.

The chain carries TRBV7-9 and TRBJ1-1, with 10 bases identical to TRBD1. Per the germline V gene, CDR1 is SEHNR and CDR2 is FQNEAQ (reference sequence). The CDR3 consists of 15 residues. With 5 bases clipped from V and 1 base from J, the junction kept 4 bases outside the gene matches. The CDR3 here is CASSPRTGGNTEAFF. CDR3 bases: TGTGCCAGCAGCCCTCGGACAGGGGGGAACACTGAAGCTTTCTTT.

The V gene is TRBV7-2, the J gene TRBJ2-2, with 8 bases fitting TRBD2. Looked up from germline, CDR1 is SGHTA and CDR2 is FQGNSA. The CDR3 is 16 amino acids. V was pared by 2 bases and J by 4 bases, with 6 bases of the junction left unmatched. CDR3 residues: CASSLSGSPGTGELFF. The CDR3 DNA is TGTGCCAGCAGCTTAAGCGGGAGTCCGGGCACCGGGGAGCTGTTTTTT.

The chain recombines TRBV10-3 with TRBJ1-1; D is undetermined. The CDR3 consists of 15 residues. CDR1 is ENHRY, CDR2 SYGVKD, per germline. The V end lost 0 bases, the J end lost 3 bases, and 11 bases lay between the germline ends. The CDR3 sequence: CAISESKGLDTEAFF. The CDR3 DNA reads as TGTGCCATCAGTGAGTCAAAAGGGCTTGACACTGAAGCTTTCTTT.

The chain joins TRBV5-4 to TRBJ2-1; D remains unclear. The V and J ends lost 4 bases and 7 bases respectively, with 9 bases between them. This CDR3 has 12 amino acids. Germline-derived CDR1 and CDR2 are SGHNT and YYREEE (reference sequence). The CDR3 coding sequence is TGTGCCAGCAGCGCAGACCGGAATGAGCAGTTCTTC. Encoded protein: CASSADRNEQFF.

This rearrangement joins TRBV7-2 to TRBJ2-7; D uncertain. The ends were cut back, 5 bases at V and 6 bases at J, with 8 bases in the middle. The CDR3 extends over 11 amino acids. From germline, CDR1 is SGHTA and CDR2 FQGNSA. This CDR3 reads CASSNEFEQYF. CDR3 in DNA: TGTGCCAGCAGCAACGAATTCGAGCAGTACTTC.

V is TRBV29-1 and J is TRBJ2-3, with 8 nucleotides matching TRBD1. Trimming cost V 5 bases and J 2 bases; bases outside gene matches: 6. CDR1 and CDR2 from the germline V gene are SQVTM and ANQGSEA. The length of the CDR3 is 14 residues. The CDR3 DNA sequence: TGCAGCGTTTCGACAGGGGCTCCCACAGATACGCAGTATTTT. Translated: CSVSTGAPTDTQYF.

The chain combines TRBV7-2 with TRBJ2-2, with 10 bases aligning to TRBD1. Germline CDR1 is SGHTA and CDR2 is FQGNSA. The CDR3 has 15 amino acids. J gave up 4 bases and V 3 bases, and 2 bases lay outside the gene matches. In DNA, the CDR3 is TGTGCCAGCAGCTTGGACAGGGGGTCCACCGGGGAGCTGTTTTTT. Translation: CASSLDRGSTGELFF.

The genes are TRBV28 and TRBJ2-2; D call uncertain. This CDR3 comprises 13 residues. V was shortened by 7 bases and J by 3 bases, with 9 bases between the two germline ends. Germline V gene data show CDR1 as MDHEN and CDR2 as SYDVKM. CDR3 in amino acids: CASNPHDTGELFF. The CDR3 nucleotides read TGTGCCAGCAACCCCCACGACACCGGGGAGCTGTTTTTT.

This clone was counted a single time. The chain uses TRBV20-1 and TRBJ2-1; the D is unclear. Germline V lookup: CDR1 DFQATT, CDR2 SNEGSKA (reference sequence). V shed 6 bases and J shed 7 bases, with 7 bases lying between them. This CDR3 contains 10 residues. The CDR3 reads CSADPNEQFF. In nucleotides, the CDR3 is TGCAGTGCCGACCCTAATGAGCAGTTCTTC.

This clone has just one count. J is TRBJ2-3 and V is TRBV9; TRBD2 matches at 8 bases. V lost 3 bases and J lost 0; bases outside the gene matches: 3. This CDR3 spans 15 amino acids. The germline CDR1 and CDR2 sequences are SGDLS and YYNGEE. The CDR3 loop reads CASSGTSGSTDTQYF. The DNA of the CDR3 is TGTGCCAGCAGCGGTACTAGCGGAAGCACAGATACGCAGTATTTT.

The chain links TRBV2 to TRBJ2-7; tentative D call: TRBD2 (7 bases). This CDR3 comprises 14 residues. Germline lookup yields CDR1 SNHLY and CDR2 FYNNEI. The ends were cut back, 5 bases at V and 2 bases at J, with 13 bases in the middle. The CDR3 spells CASSIGGGTYEQYF. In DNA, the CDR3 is TGTGCCAGCAGTATCGGCGGGGGCACCTACGAGCAGTACTTC.

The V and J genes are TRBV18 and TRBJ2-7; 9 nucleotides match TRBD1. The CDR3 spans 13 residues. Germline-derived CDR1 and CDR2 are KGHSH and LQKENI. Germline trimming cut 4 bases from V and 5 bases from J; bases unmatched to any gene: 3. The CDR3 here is CASSQGQGNEQYF. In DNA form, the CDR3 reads TGTGCCAGCTCACAGGGACAGGGAAACGAGCAGTACTTC.

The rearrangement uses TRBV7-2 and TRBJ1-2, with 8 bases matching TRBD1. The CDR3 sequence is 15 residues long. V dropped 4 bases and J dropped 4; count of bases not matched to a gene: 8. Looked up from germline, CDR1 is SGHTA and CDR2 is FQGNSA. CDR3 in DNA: TGTGCCAGCAGCTCCACCCCGGGACAGGCCTATGGCTACACCTTC. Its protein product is CASSSTPGQAYGYTF.

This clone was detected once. As DNA, the CDR3 is TGTGCCAGCAGCCCCAGGGACAGATACGAGCAGTACTTC. It translates to CASSPRDRYEQYF. This chain joins TRBV7-9 and TRBJ2-7; 7 bases line up with TRBD1. The junction had 5 bases not matched to a gene; V was cut back by 5 bases and J by 4 bases. In germline, CDR1 is SEHNR, CDR2 FQNEAQ (reference sequence). The CDR3 consists of 13 residues. Complete variable domain (other parts from reference TRBV7-9 and TRBJ2-7): DTGVSQNPRHKITKRGQNVTFRCDPISEHNRLYWYRQTLGQGPEFLTYFQNEAQLEKSRLLSDRFSAERPKGSFSTLEIQRTEQGDSAMYLCASSPRDRYEQYFGPGTRLTVT.

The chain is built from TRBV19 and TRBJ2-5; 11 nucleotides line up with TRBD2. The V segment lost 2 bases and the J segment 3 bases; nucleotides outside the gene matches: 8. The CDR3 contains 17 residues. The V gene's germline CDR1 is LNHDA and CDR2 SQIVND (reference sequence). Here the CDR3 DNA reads TGTGCCAGTAGTATAAGAGGATCGACTAGCGGGGAAGAGACCCAGTACTTC. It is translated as CASSIRGSTSGEETQYF.

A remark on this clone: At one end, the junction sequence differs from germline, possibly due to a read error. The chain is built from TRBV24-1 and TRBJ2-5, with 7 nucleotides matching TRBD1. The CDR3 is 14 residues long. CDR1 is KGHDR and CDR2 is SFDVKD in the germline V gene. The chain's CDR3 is CATSDSGGKETQYF. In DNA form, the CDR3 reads TGTGCCACCAGCGATTCAGGGGGAAAAGAGACCCAGTACTTC.

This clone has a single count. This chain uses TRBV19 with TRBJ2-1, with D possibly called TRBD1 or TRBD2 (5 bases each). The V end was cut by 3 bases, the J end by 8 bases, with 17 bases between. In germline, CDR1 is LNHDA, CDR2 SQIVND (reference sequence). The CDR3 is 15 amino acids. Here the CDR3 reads CASSMPSLGVDEQFF. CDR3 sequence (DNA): TGTGCCAGTAGTATGCCTAGCTTAGGGGTGGATGAGCAGTTCTTC.

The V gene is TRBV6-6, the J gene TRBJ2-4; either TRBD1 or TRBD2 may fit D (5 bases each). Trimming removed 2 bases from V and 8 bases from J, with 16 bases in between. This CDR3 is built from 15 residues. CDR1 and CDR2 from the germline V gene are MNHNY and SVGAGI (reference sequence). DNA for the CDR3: TGTGCCAGCAGTTACCAGGGAGCAGACCAAGACATTCAGTACTTC. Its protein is CASSYQGADQDIQYF.

The chain's CDR3 is CASSPYPRTGAYEQYF. The CDR3 bases are TGTGCCAGCAGTCCCTATCCCCGGACAGGGGCCTACGAGCAGTACTTC. The V and J genes are TRBV27 and TRBJ2-7; TRBD1 matches 9 bases. The V gene end was trimmed by 5 bases and the J gene end by 2 bases; junction bases not matched to a gene: 10. The CDR3 totals 16 residues. Germline V gene lookup returns CDR1 MNHEY and CDR2 SMNVEV (reference sequence).

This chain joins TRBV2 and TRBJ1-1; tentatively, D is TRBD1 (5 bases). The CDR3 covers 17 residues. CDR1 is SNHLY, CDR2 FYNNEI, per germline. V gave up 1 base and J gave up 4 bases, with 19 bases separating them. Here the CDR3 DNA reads TGTGCCAGCAGTGAAGTCCTTGGGTTGGGGGTGGCCACTGAAGCTTTCTTT. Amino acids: CASSEVLGLGVATEAFF.

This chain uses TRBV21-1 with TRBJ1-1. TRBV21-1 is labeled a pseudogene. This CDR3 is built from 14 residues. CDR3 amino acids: CASSFTTEGTEAFF. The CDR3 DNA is TGTGCCAGCAGCTTTACGACCGAGGGGACTGAAGCTTTCTTT.

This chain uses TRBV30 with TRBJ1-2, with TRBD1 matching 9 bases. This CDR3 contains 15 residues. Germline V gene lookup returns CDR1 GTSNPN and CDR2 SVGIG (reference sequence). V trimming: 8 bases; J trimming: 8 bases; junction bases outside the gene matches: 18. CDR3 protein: CALDNTGGMTGGYTF. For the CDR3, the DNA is TGTGCCCTTGATAACACAGGGGGCATGACGGGGGGCTACACCTTC.

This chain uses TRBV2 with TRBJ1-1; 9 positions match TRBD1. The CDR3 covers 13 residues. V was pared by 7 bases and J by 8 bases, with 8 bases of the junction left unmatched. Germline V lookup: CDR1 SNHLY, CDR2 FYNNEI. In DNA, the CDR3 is TGTGCCAGCATCCGGGACAGGGCTGGGGAAGCTTTCTTT. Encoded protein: CASIRDRAGEAFF.

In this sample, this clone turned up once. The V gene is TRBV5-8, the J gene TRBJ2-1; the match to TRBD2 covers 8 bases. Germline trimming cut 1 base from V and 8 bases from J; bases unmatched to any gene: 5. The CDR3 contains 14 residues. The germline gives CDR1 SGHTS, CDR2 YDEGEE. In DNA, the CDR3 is TGTGCCAGCAGCTTGACTAGCGGAGGCGATGAGCAGTTCTTC. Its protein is CASSLTSGGDEQFF. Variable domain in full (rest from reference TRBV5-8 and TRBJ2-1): EAGVTQSPTHLIKTRGQQATLRCSPISGHTSVYWYQQALGLGLQFLLWYDEGEERNRGNFPPRFSGRQFPNYSSELNVNALELEDSALYLCASSLTSGGDEQFFGPGTRLTVL.